This T cell receptor (beta chain) is from a study of T cell changes during pregnancy in multiple sclerosis. The junction had 4 bases not matched to a gene; V was cut back by 5 bases and J by 5 bases. The CDR3 is made up of 13 amino acids. Germline V gene sequence: CDR1 LNHDA, CDR2 SQIVND (reference sequence). TCRdb's copy holds only in-frame clones and misses some; the assay was immunoSEQ multiplex PCR. There are about 60,000 clones in the sample; more than 85% occur only once, and around 0.93% lies in the top ten. Here the sequenced sample was peripheral blood, taken in the first trimester of pregnancy. The TCR comes from a female donor with multiple sclerosis, enrolled in a pregnancy study. The J gene is TRBJ2-3, the V gene TRBV19; 7 nucleotides align to TRBD1. CDR3 DNA: TGTGCCAGTAGTGGGGACAGAAGAGATACGCAGTATTTT. Its translation: CASSGDRRDTQYF.